This T cell receptor (beta chain) appears in the sequencing data of a study of OX40 agonist ivuxolimab in advanced cancers. Study-level background: The study treated patients with ivuxolimab, an agonistic anti-OX40 (CD134) antibody.

A word on this clone: Its antigen is unidentified.

V lost 7 bases and J lost 7, with 17 bases in between. The CDR3 has 13 residues. From germline, CDR1 is MNHNS and CDR2 SASEGT. TCRdb's copy holds only in-frame clones and misses some; the assay was immunoSEQ multiplex PCR. The sample has approximately 28,000 clones, over 70% seen once. Findings and caveats of the study: With doses of 0.1 to 3.0 mg/kg, CD4+ and CD8+ blood T cells had undergone clonal expansion by week 6.

The TCR comes from an adult with an advanced solid tumor such as melanoma, head and neck, liver or kidney cancer. The starting material was CD4+ or CD8+ T cells sorted from blood, obtained in a trial of the OX40 agonist ivuxolimab. The genes are TRBV6-1 and TRBJ2-7; D uncertain. The CDR3 DNA sequence: TGTGCCAGCAATTTACAAAGGCCCCGTGAGCAGTACTTC. Protein: CASNLQRPREQYF.